These T cell receptor beta chains were read from a single sample in a study of regulatory T cells in long-lasting Graves disease. One entry per CDR3 protein, called by TCRdb with MiXCR from the multiplex PCR reads. The data hold about 470,000 distinct CDR3 sequences, with 14% to 15% observed a single time. The data were also submitted as part of a second study, on T cells in Graves' hyperthyroidism and ophthalmopathy.

The source was peripheral blood mononuclear cells (PBMCs), collected at new diagnosis, from a patient treated with antithyroid drugs. The receptors shown here come from a woman between 25 and 40 years old with Graves disease. The CDR3 runs from the conserved cysteine through the conserved F or W. A D gene is named only where the DNA matches it firmly. A clone size is listed for some rows: how often the clone was seen (once, few, many), or a class if it is expanded.

d_call,cdr3_length,j_call,clone_size,v_call,cdr3_aa,cdr3_nt
NA,13,TRBJ1-4,few,TRBV5-6,CASSPGWERKLFF,TGTGCCAGCAGCCCCGGATGGGAACGAAAACTGTTTTTT
NA,14,TRBJ2-1,NA,TRBV3-1,CASSQDLGYNEQFF,TGTGCCAGCAGCCAAGATCTGGGTTACAATGAGCAGTTCTTC
NA,14,TRBJ1-1,many,TRBV3-1,CASSPGQPNTEAFF,TGTGCCAGCAGCCCAGGGCAGCCGAACACTGAAGCTTTCTTT
TRBD1,16,TRBJ2-3,NA,TRBV2,CASSDLTGGNADTQYF,TGTGCCAGCAGTGACCTTACAGGGGGCAATGCAGATACGCAGTATTTT
TRBD2,16,TRBJ2-2,few,TRBV7-2,CASSLVGTSRTGELFF,TGTGCCAGCAGCTTGGTGGGGACTAGTCGGACCGGGGAGCTGTTTTTT
TRBD2,16,TRBJ2-1,NA,TRBV12-3/TRBV12-4,CASSSGATREVNEQFF,TGTGCCAGCAGTTCCGGGGCGACCCGGGAGGTTAATGAGCAGTTCTTC
NA,15,TRBJ2-7,NA,TRBV12-3/TRBV12-4,CASSSAGEGAYEQYF,TGTGCCAGCAGTTCTGCCGGAGAGGGCGCCTACGAGCAGTACTTC
NA,12,TRBJ2-5,NA,TRBV6-1,CASKDFQETQYF,TGTGCCAGCAAGGACTTCCAAGAGACCCAGTACTTC
TRBD2,15,TRBJ2-7,many,TRBV27,CASSPLAGGRYEQYF,TGTGCCAGCAGTCCCCTAGCGGGAGGGCGTTACGAGCAGTACTTC
NA,22,TRBJ2-1,NA,TRBV6-5,CASSYFHGLLARAPRSYNEQFF,TGTGCCAGCAGTTACTTCCATGGGCTTCTAGCGAGAGCCCCCCGTTCCTACAATGAGCAGTTCTTC
NA,12,TRBJ1-5,few,TRBV12-3/TRBV12-4,CASSSGPRPQHF,TGTGCCAGCAGTTCTGGACCGCGGCCCCAGCATTTT
TRBD2,19,TRBJ2-1,many,TRBV11-2,CASSLVASGRGRLGNEQFF,TGTGCCAGCAGCTTAGTTGCTAGCGGGAGGGGGAGACTGGGCAATGAGCAGTTCTTC
NA,11,TRBJ2-3,many,TRBV24-1,CATSNTDTQYF,TGTGCCACCAGTAACACAGATACGCAGTATTTT
NA,16,TRBJ2-2,few,TRBV18,CASSPLLRGNTGELFF,TGTGCCAGCTCACCACTTCTGAGGGGGAACACCGGGGAGCTGTTTTTT
NA,18,TRBJ1-3,few,TRBV18,CASSPPWRSGFSGNTIYF,TGTGCCAGCTCACCACCGTGGCGGTCCGGGTTTTCTGGAAACACCATATATTTT
TRBD2,14,TRBJ2-1,NA,TRBV19,CASSIAGGGDEQFF,TGTGCCAGTAGCATAGCGGGAGGGGGGGATGAGCAGTTCTTC
NA,15,TRBJ2-1,NA,TRBV11-2,CASSMIAASYNEQFF,TGTGCCAGCAGCATGATAGCGGCGTCCTACAATGAGCAGTTCTTC
TRBD1,19,TRBJ2-6,few,TRBV7-2,CASSPLPRQGAYGANVLTF,TGTGCCAGCAGCCCCCTACCCCGGCAGGGGGCTTATGGGGCCAACGTCCTGACTTTC
NA,13,TRBJ2-4,few,TRBV14,CASSQAGANIQYF,TGTGCCAGCAGCCAAGCGGGGGCAAACATTCAGTACTTC
TRBD2,15,TRBJ2-7,many,TRBV6-5,CASSYVPAGAYEQYF,TGTGCCAGCAGTTACGTGCCCGCGGGGGCCTACGAGCAGTACTTC
TRBD2,15,TRBJ2-1,NA,TRBV7-2,CASSFQRDSYNEQFF,TGTGCCAGCAGCTTTCAGCGGGACTCCTACAATGAGCAGTTCTTC
NA,12,TRBJ2-7,many,TRBV13,CASSSLGVEQYF,TGTGCCAGCAGCTCTCTTGGGGTCGAGCAGTACTTC
NA,15,TRBJ2-2,few,TRBV3-1,CASSQGLANTGELFF,TGTGCCAGCAGCCAAGGGCTCGCGAACACCGGGGAGCTGTTTTTT
NA,14,TRBJ2-2,NA,TRBV20-1,CSARAQSATGELFF,TGCAGTGCTAGAGCCCAATCGGCCACCGGGGAGCTGTTTTTT
NA,15,TRBJ2-1,many,TRBV12-3/TRBV12-4,CASSLSAAPYNEQFF,TGTGCCAGCAGTTTATCAGCGGCTCCCTACAATGAGCAGTTCTTC
TRBD1,15,TRBJ1-2,NA,TRBV4-1,CASSHPGEGAQGYTF,TGCGCCAGCAGCCACCCCGGGGAGGGGGCACAAGGCTACACCTTC
NA,13,TRBJ2-7,NA,TRBV14,CASSQVSVYEQYF,TGTGCCAGCAGCCAAGTTTCGGTTTACGAGCAGTACTTC
NA,10,TRBJ1-1,many,TRBV20-1,CSAGSAEAFF,TGCAGTGCAGGTTCTGCGGAAGCTTTCTTT
TRBD2,13,TRBJ2-1,many,TRBV10-3,CATSGRSYNEQFF,TGTGCCACTAGCGGGAGGTCCTACAATGAGCAGTTCTTC
TRBD1,13,TRBJ1-1,many,TRBV12-3/TRBV12-4,CASRSDRSTEAFF,TGTGCCAGCAGATCGGACAGGTCCACTGAAGCTTTCTTT
NA,13,TRBJ1-1,many,TRBV28,CASSSAVNTEAFF,TGTGCCAGCAGTTCGGCGGTGAACACTGAAGCTTTCTTT
NA,14,TRBJ2-2,many,TRBV6-4,CASSDTQDTGELFF,TGTGCCAGCAGTGATACTCAGGACACCGGGGAGCTGTTTTTT
TRBD1,15,TRBJ1-5,few,TRBV20-1,CSARERGQIYQPQHF,TGCAGTGCTAGAGAGAGGGGGCAGATATACCAGCCCCAGCATTTT
TRBD1,14,TRBJ1-2,few,TRBV19,CASKGDRVGNGYTF,TGTGCCAGTAAGGGGGACAGGGTTGGAAATGGCTACACCTTC
TRBD1,17,TRBJ2-5,many,TRBV6-2/TRBV6-3,CASSYLTPGTGLETQYF,TGTGCCAGCAGTTACTTGACCCCCGGGACAGGGTTAGAGACCCAGTACTTC
NA,15,TRBJ1-2,many,TRBV5-1,CASSLATGTADGYTF,TGCGCCAGCAGCTTGGCTACAGGGACCGCGGATGGCTACACCTTC
NA,13,TRBJ2-3,NA,TRBV9,CASSPSRTDTQYF,TGTGCCAGTAGTCCGAGTAGAACAGATACGCAGTATTTT